This T cell receptor (beta chain) came from a study of shared T cell receptors in the human thymus. Measured with immunoSEQ multiplex PCR; TCRdb has only the in-frame clones, and not every one. The sample includes hundreds of thousands of clones, around 89% seen only once; the top ten take around 0.0099%. The same data also contributed to another study, on human thymus T cells.

The clonotype comes from a boy less than two years old with a congenital heart defect. Sequencing was performed on thymocytes.

CDR3 nucleotide sequence: TGTGCCAGCAGCTACCTCATCGGGAATGAGCAGTTCTTC. This codes for CASSYLIGNEQFF. The rearrangement joins TRBV7-9 to TRBJ2-1; D gene unclear. V lost 4 bases and J 7 bases, leaving 11 bases between the germline ends. In germline, CDR1 is SEHNR, CDR2 FQNEAQ (reference sequence). The CDR3 is 13 amino acids. The variable domain in full, with the rest retrieved from reference TRBV7-9 and TRBJ2-1, is DTGVSQNPRHKITKRGQNVTFRCDPISEHNRLYWYRQTLGQGPEFLTYFQNEAQLEKSRLLSDRFSAERPKGSFSTLEIQRTEQGDSAMYLCASSYLIGNEQFFGPGTRLTVL.